This TCR beta chain came from a study of cytomegalovirus exposure and HLA in healthy donors. Study in general: The same platform was used for the 120 validation repertoires and the 500 to 700 first-cohort repertoires, a later analysis reported.

The table came from immunoSEQ multiplex PCR; TCRdb's copy has only in-frame clones and leaves some out. The table has about 98,000 clones, approximately 84% seen once. About this clone: The junction and the germline gene differ at one end; a read error may be behind it.

The germline V gene has CDR1 SGHRS and CDR2 YFSETQ. This CDR3 is 17 amino acids long. The chain couples TRBV5-1 to TRBJ2-1; 9 nucleotides match TRBD2. The sample consisted of PBMCs. This TCR was recovered from a man between 18 and 29 years old in good health and CMV-seropositive. The CDR3 protein is CASSLAWGSGRYSEQFF. CDR3 bases: TGCGCCAGCAGCTTGGCCTGGGGTAGCGGGAGATACAGTGAGCAGTTCTTC.